Presented here are 9 T cell receptor beta chains from one specimen sequenced in a study of blood T cells in healthy people across ages. Combining a sample-barcoded 5' primer with a J-beta primer mix, a second PCR ran for roughly 7 to 12 cycles. MiXCR, run by TCRdb on the 5' RACE reads, gives a single entry per CDR3 protein. The table shows approximately 810,000 distinct CDR3 sequences, with more than 25% occurring only once. Material: blood. The receptors were gathered from a woman older than 75 in good health.

This CDR3 is CAWSQKVEKLFF. CDR3 nucleotide sequence: TGTGCCTGGAGTCAAAAGGTTGAAAAACTGTTTTTT. The chain recombines TRBV7-2 with TRBJ1-4; D remains unclear. The germline V gene has CDR1 SGHTA and CDR2 FQGNSA. CDR3 length: 12 amino acids. V lost 11 bases and J 7 bases, leaving 14 bases between the germline ends.

This clonotype was found many times. The chain has TRBV12-3 or TRBV12-4 and TRBJ2-1; D is unresolved. V lost 4 bases and J lost 7, with 17 bases in between. The CDR3 covers 15 residues. The CDR3 here is CASSSENLSSNEQFF. CDR3 DNA: TGTGCCAGCAGTTCCGAGAATCTTTCCTCTAATGAGCAGTTCTTC.

There are a few counts of this clonotype. The chain employs TRBV10-2 and TRBJ1-6; 10 nucleotides align to TRBD1. The V gene's germline CDR1 is WSHSY and CDR2 SAAADI. V lost 6 bases, J lost 4 bases, and 6 bases stayed unmatched. This CDR3 spans 16 amino acids. CDR3 sequence (DNA): TGCGCCAGCAGAGCCGGACAGGGGGTGTATAATTCACCCCTCCACTTT. Its protein product is CASRAGQGVYNSPLHF.

J is TRBJ1-1 and V is TRBV6-6, with 7 bases identical to TRBD1. This CDR3 is built from 14 residues. Germline assignment: CDR1 MNHNY and CDR2 SVGAGI (reference sequence). The V segment lost 8 bases and the J segment 1 base; nucleotides outside the gene matches: 7. CDR3 DNA: TGTGCCAGCCGGGAGGGACAGCAGAACACTGAAGCTTTCTTT. Amino acids: CASREGQQNTEAFF.

There are many counts of this clonotype. The V and J genes are TRBV20-1 and TRBJ1-2, with D unresolved. With 3 bases removed from V and 7 bases from J, the gap between germline ends came to 18 bases. This CDR3 has 14 residues. Per germline, CDR1 DFQATT and CDR2 SNEGSKA (reference sequence). The CDR3, as DNA: TGCAGTGCTAGGTCACCCGACTGGGCCACTGGCTACACCTTC. Its protein product is CSARSPDWATGYTF.

The J gene is TRBJ2-3, the V gene TRBV12-3 or TRBV12-4; a possible D gene is TRBD1 (6 bases). The CDR3 contains 14 residues. The CDR3: CADSLGTKADTEYF. The DNA of the CDR3 is TGTGCAGATAGCCTAGGGACAAAAGCAGATACGGAATATTTT.

About this clonotype itself: An end of the junction differs from the germline gene, which may be a read error. The chain links TRBV13 to TRBJ1-2; 9 nucleotides match TRBD1. Germline CDR1 is PRHDT and CDR2 is FYEKMQ (reference sequence). This CDR3 has 14 amino acids. CDR3 in DNA: TGTGCCGGCAGGGCTAGGGACAGGGACTATGGCTACACCTTC. Protein product: CAGRARDRDYGYTF.

This chain's CDR3 is CSARDRQQSNQETQYF. The DNA of the CDR3 is TGCAGTGCTAGAGATCGACAGCAGTCAAACCAAGAGACCCAGTACTTC. This rearrangement joins TRBV20-1 to TRBJ2-5; possibly TRBD1 for D (5 bases). This CDR3 has 16 amino acids. Deletions cut 0 bases from V and 0 bases from J, with 14 bases between. CDR1 and CDR2 (germline): DFQATT, SNEGSKA (reference sequence).

The V gene is TRBV12-3 or TRBV12-4, the J gene TRBJ2-3; D gene uncertain. The CDR3 has 12 residues. The V end lost 6 bases, the J end lost 6 bases, and 10 bases lay between the germline ends. CDR3 in DNA: TGTGCCAGCAGACCGGGTGGGGATACGCAGTATTTT. Encoded protein: CASRPGGDTQYF.